The next 29 T cell receptor beta chains were all read from a single sample in a study of OX40 agonist ivuxolimab in advanced cancers. TCRdb's table, derived via immunoSEQ multiplex PCR, lists solely in-frame clones and lacks some. The repertoire holds almost 70,000 clones, with around 90% as singletons. The input for sequencing was CD4+ or CD8+ T cells sorted from blood, taken in a trial of the OX40 agonist ivuxolimab. The receptors shown here come from an adult with an advanced solid tumor such as melanoma, head and neck, liver or kidney cancer.

The CDR3 loop reads CASSPLGGTGGRETQYF. The CDR3 nucleotides read TGCGCCAGCAGCCCCCTCGGGGGGACAGGGGGCCGGGAGACCCAGTACTTC. The chain combines TRBV4-1 with TRBJ2-5, with 12 bases that match TRBD1. With 4 bases clipped from V and 5 bases from J, the junction kept 11 bases outside the gene matches. Germline V lookup: CDR1 MGHRA, CDR2 YSYEKL. CDR3 length: 17 amino acids.

J is TRBJ1-5 and V is TRBV7-8; D perhaps matches TRBD1 (5 bases). The ends were cut back, 1 base at V and 0 bases at J, with 7 bases in the middle. The CDR3 totals 15 residues. Germline V lookup: CDR1 SGHVS, CDR2 FQNEAQ. CDR3 sequence (DNA): TGTGCCAGCAGCTTAGGGGGGATTAGCAATCAGCCCCAGCATTTT. It yields the protein CASSLGGISNQPQHF. Complete variable domain (other parts from reference TRBV7-8 and TRBJ1-5): GAGVSQSPRYKVAKRGQDVALRCDPISGHVSLFWYQQALGQGPEFLTYFQNEAQLDKSGLPSDRFFAERPEGSVSTLKIQRTQQEDSAVYLCASSLGGISNQPQHFGDGTRLSIL.

The chain carries TRBV7-8 and TRBJ2-3; D unclear. This CDR3 is built from 14 residues. V lost 2 bases, J lost 1 base, and 7 bases lay in between. Germline CDR1 and CDR2: SGHVS and FQNEAQ. This chain's CDR3 is CASSLLIGTDTQYF. The CDR3 nucleotides are TGTGCCAGCAGCTTATTGATCGGCACAGATACGCAGTATTTT.

This clone was seen a single time. This chain links TRBV9 with TRBJ2-2, with D possibly being TRBD1 (5 bases). V lost 0 bases to trimming and J lost 4 bases, with 10 bases between them. This CDR3 contains 15 residues. Germline V lookup: CDR1 SGDLS, CDR2 YYNGEE. For the CDR3, the DNA is TGTGCCAGCAGCGTAGCCACAGGACCCACCGGGGAGCTGTTTTTT. Amino acids: CASSVATGPTGELFF.

This clone was counted once. The chain has TRBV18 and TRBJ2-7, with 7 positions matching TRBD1. The germline V gene encodes CDR1 KGHSH and CDR2 LQKENI. Germline trimming cut 4 bases from V and 5 bases from J; bases unmatched to any gene: 8. The CDR3 extends over 14 amino acids. For the CDR3, the DNA is TGTGCCAGCTCACGGGGACAGTCAACCCACGAGCAGTACTTC. Translation: CASSRGQSTHEQYF.

Only a few counts were recorded for this clone. V gene TRBV10-1 combines with J gene TRBJ1-2; 7 bases map to TRBD1. This CDR3 is 13 amino acids long. Per germline, CDR1 WNHNN and CDR2 SYGVQD (reference sequence). J gave up 8 bases and V 3 bases, and 6 bases lay outside the gene matches. The CDR3 is CASSDRQGEGYTF. The CDR3 DNA sequence: TGCGCCAGCAGTGACAGGCAGGGGGAAGGCTACACCTTC.

J is TRBJ1-2 and V is TRBV6-5; TRBD1 matches at 7 bases. CDR1 and CDR2 (germline): MNHEY, SVGAGI. The CDR3 sequence is 14 residues long. V shed 2 bases and J 4 bases; nucleotides not matched to a gene: 4. CDR3 nucleotides: TGTGCCAGCAGTTACACAGGGGCGGTCTATGGCTACACCTTC. Its translation: CASSYTGAVYGYTF.

The chain employs TRBV28 and TRBJ2-5, with D uncertain. This CDR3 has 12 amino acids. Deletions cut 7 bases from V and 5 bases from J, with 11 bases between. Per germline, CDR1 MDHEN and CDR2 SYDVKM. CDR3 loop: CASNEALETQYF. The CDR3 coding sequence is TGTGCCAGCAACGAGGCTTTGGAGACCCAGTACTTC. Based on the CDR3 plus reference TRBV28 and TRBJ2-5, the full variable domain is DVKVTQSSRYLVKRTGEKVFLECVQDMDHENMFWYRQDPGLGLRLIYFSYDVKMKEKGDIPEGYSVSREKKERFSLILESASTNQTSMYLCASNEALETQYFGPGTRLLVL.

The chain is built from TRBV4-1 and TRBJ2-1, with a tentative D call TRBD1 (7 bases). V shed 4 bases and J shed 6 bases, with 16 bases lying between them. This CDR3 is 15 amino acids long. Looked up from germline, CDR1 is MGHRA and CDR2 is YSYEKL. The CDR3 region is CASSPRAGGGNEQFF. The CDR3 nucleotides read TGCGCCAGCAGCCCTCGTGCAGGGGGAGGCAATGAGCAGTTCTTC.

This chain connects TRBV6-1 to TRBJ1-3, with 9 bases identical to TRBD1. The CDR3 is made up of 18 amino acids. The V gene end was trimmed by 4 bases and the J gene end by 0 bases; junction bases not matched to a gene: 10. In germline, CDR1 is MNHNS, CDR2 SASEGT. In DNA form, the CDR3 reads TGTGCCAGCAGTGGAATTTGGGACAGGGTCCGCTCTGGAAACACCATATATTTT. Translated: CASSGIWDRVRSGNTIYF.

The rearrangement joins TRBV28 to TRBJ1-1; 8 bases are shared with TRBD1. CDR3 length equals 11 residues. From germline, CDR1 is MDHEN and CDR2 SYDVKM. Losses at the gene ends were 6 bases for V and 11 bases for J; bases not matched to a gene: 5. CDR3 nucleotides: TGTGCCAGCAGGTCGGACAGGGTGGCTTTCTTT. This encodes CASRSDRVAFF.

This clone showed up just a few times. This chain connects TRBV28 to TRBJ1-5; D not resolved. Germline CDR1 MDHEN, CDR2 SYDVKM. CDR3 size: 14 residues. Trimming removed 6 bases at V and 6 bases at J, with 15 bases between. Written as DNA, the CDR3 is TGTGCCAGCAGCTACCACACTGCAGGTCAGCCCCAGCATTTT. Its protein is CASSYHTAGQPQHF.

This chain joins TRBV19 and TRBJ2-3; TRBD2 aligns across 7 bases. The V gene's germline CDR1 is LNHDA and CDR2 SQIVND (reference sequence). This CDR3 region has 14 residues. Germline trimming cut 10 bases from V and 1 base from J; bases unmatched to any gene: 8. CDR3 sequence: CATRTRGRTDTQYF. In DNA, the CDR3 is TGTGCCACCCGGACTAGAGGCCGCACAGATACGCAGTATTTT.

The V call is TRBV18, the J call TRBJ1-2; 8 nucleotides align to TRBD1. This CDR3 is 14 amino acids long. J gave up 8 bases and V 3 bases, and 8 bases lay outside the gene matches. Looked up from germline, CDR1 is KGHSH and CDR2 is LQKENI. CDR3 residues: CASSPDRVPKGYTF. The CDR3 region has the DNA TGTGCCAGCTCACCGGACAGGGTTCCAAAAGGCTACACCTTC.

The chain combines TRBV30 with TRBJ1-4; D ambiguous. The germline V and J ends were trimmed by 4 bases and 6 bases, with 12 bases remaining between them. Germline-derived CDR1 and CDR2 are GTSNPN and SVGIG (reference sequence). This CDR3 has 13 amino acids. The CDR3 reads CAWNQGPDEKLFF. The CDR3 coding sequence is TGTGCCTGGAATCAAGGGCCCGATGAAAAACTGTTTTTT.

The CDR3 reads CACQPPGYSYEQYF. Written as DNA, the CDR3 is TGTGCCTGCCAGCCCCCGGGGTACTCCTACGAGCAGTACTTC. The chain has TRBV30 and TRBJ2-7; tentative D call: TRBD2 (5 bases). This CDR3 contains 14 residues. Germline V gives CDR1 GTSNPN, CDR2 SVGIG (reference sequence). The germline V and J ends were trimmed by 6 bases and 0 bases, with 15 bases remaining between them.

This sequence joins TRBV6-6 and TRBJ1-2; possible D gene TRBD1, 6 bases. The CDR3 is 13 residues long. CDR1 is MNHNY and CDR2 is SVGAGI in the germline V gene (reference sequence). The V end lost 6 bases, the J end lost 4 bases, and 12 bases lay between the germline ends. CDR3 DNA: TGTGCCAGCAGGTCACAGGGTGGCTATGGCTACACCTTC. This codes for CASRSQGGYGYTF.

This clone was seen only a few times. This rearrangement joins TRBV29-1 to TRBJ1-5; 10 nucleotides match TRBD1. This CDR3 comprises 13 residues. V lost 6 bases, J lost 7 bases, and 6 bases stayed unmatched. Germline-derived CDR1 and CDR2 are SQVTM and ANQGSEA. CDR3 coding DNA: TGCAGCGTCCAGACAGGGGGCATGCAGCCCCAGCATTTT. It yields the protein CSVQTGGMQPQHF.

The CDR3 region is CASSTPPPGSYEQYF. The CDR3 DNA reads as TGTGCCAGCAGTACGCCTCCTCCCGGGTCCTACGAGCAGTACTTC. The gene calls are TRBV6-5 and TRBJ2-7, with D hard to call. V was pared by 5 bases and J by 1 base, with 15 bases between. Germline CDR1 reads MNHEY; CDR2 reads SVGAGI. The CDR3 totals 15 residues.

J is TRBJ2-6 and V is TRBV27; 7 bases fit TRBD1. This CDR3 is built from 17 residues. The V gene's germline CDR1 is MNHEY and CDR2 SMNVEV (reference sequence). Trimming removed 5 bases from V and 3 bases from J; junction bases left unmatched: 10. The CDR3 sequence: CASSLTTDRRGANVLTF. The CDR3 nucleotides are TGTGCCAGCAGTCTCACCACGGACAGGCGTGGGGCCAACGTCCTGACTTTC.

V is TRBV28 and J is TRBJ1-2; D is possibly TRBD1 (6 bases). Germline V gene sequence: CDR1 MDHEN, CDR2 SYDVKM. V lost 9 bases and J 8 bases, leaving 13 bases between the germline ends. The CDR3 covers 11 residues. Written as DNA, the CDR3 is TGTGCCAGTTACAGGGATCTCGGCTACACCTTC. Protein: CASYRDLGYTF.

This clone appeared a single time. V is TRBV7-2 and J is TRBJ2-7; D is undetermined. The CDR3 sequence is 13 residues long. Trimming shortened V by 2 bases and J by 7 bases, and 12 bases separated the two germline ends. Germline CDR1 is SGHTA and CDR2 is FQGNSA. CDR3 residues: CASSLPNLGEQYF. CDR3 nucleotide sequence: TGTGCCAGCAGCTTACCTAACCTGGGGGAGCAGTACTTC.

The CDR3 protein is CAIRDLDRGNTEAFF. The CDR3 nucleotides are TGTGCCATCAGGGACCTGGACAGGGGGAACACTGAAGCTTTCTTT. The chain carries TRBV10-3 and TRBJ1-1; 9 positions agree with TRBD1. V trimming: 6 bases; J trimming: 1 base; junction bases outside the gene matches: 6. There are 15 residues in the CDR3. Germline V gives CDR1 ENHRY, CDR2 SYGVKD.

This chain uses TRBV4-2 with TRBJ2-3; D may be TRBD2 (6 bases). Germline V lookup: CDR1 LGHNA, CDR2 YNFKEQ. The V and J ends lost 0 bases and 4 bases respectively, with 20 bases between them. CDR3 size: 18 residues. CDR3 residues: CASSQDRIGGRRADTQYF. The CDR3 DNA follows: TGTGCCAGCAGCCAAGATAGGATCGGGGGTAGGCGTGCAGATACGCAGTATTTT.

The V and J genes are TRBV29-1 and TRBJ1-2; possibly TRBD1 for D (6 bases). Trimming took off 7 bases at V and 8 bases at J, with 23 bases between the two ends. CDR3 size: 14 residues. Looked up from germline, CDR1 is SQVTM and CDR2 is ANQGSEA. CDR3 loop: CSATLGSGAYGYTF. As DNA, the CDR3 is TGCAGCGCCACCCTCGGCTCAGGGGCGTACGGCTACACCTTC.

The genes are TRBV28 and TRBJ2-3, with TRBD2 identical over 9 bases. Germline V gene data show CDR1 as MDHEN and CDR2 as SYDVKM. The CDR3 consists of 16 residues. V shed 2 bases and J 5 bases; nucleotides not matched to a gene: 8. CDR3 DNA: TGTGCCAGCAGTTTACCGTCGGGACTAGCAGGAGATACGCAGTATTTT. Its protein is CASSLPSGLAGDTQYF.

This clone was seen a single time. The chain couples TRBV6-5 to TRBJ2-1; 8 nucleotides match TRBD2. Germline V gives CDR1 MNHEY, CDR2 SVGAGI. CDR3 length: 15 residues. V shed 2 bases and J 5 bases; nucleotides not matched to a gene: 5. The CDR3 coding sequence is TGTGCCAGCAGTTACAACGGACTAGCTAACAATGAGCAGTTCTTC. Its translation: CASSYNGLANNEQFF.

The gene calls are TRBV4-2 and TRBJ2-1; 7 bases map to TRBD2. CDR1 is LGHNA and CDR2 is YNFKEQ in the germline V gene. The V and J ends lost 5 bases and 1 base, in that order; junction bases with no gene match: 8. CDR3 length: 16 residues. The CDR3 sequence is CASSFGLAASYNEQFF. CDR3 DNA: TGTGCCAGCAGCTTCGGTCTAGCGGCTTCCTACAATGAGCAGTTCTTC.

V and J are TRBV27 and TRBJ2-7; the D gene is possibly TRBD1 (5 bases). The CDR3 totals 12 residues. CDR1 is MNHEY and CDR2 is SMNVEV in the germline V gene (reference sequence). Trimming cost V 7 bases and J 3 bases, with 10 bases left between them. In DNA form, the CDR3 reads TGTGCCAGCACCGGAAGGGGCTACGAGCAGTACTTC. It specifies CASTGRGYEQYF.